The 24 T cell receptor beta chains below come from one sample, sequenced in a study of cytomegalovirus exposure and HLA in healthy donors. The PCR was carried out with 60 Vbeta primers and 13 Jbeta primers. Some clones are missing from TCRdb's copy, which holds only in-frame ones; the method was immunoSEQ multiplex PCR. The top ten clones hold about 2.2% of a sample with under 300,000 clones, under 80% of them seen once. What was sequenced was PBMCs. The receptors derive from a female donor in good health and CMV-seronegative.

V usage is TRBV6-6 and J usage is TRBJ1-2; 7 positions match TRBD1. Germline lookup yields CDR1 MNHNY and CDR2 SVGAGI (reference sequence). This CDR3 has 14 amino acids. With V trimmed by 6 bases and J by 2 bases, 6 bases remained unmatched. CDR3 protein: CASSLRDRNYGYTF. In nucleotides, the CDR3 is TGTGCCAGCAGCCTCCGGGACAGAAACTATGGCTACACCTTC.

V is TRBV27 and J is TRBJ1-4, with 8 bases matching TRBD1. Looked up from germline, CDR1 is MNHEY and CDR2 is SMNVEV (reference sequence). CDR3 length: 15 residues. V lost 5 bases to trimming and J lost 4 bases; unmatched junction nucleotides: 6. The CDR3 coding sequence is TGTGCCAGCAGTCAATGGACAGGGATTAATGAAAAACTGTTTTTT. Translating gives CASSQWTGINEKLFF.

There are a few counts of this clone. The rearrangement uses TRBV2 and TRBJ2-2; possibly TRBD1 for D (6 bases). In germline, CDR1 is SNHLY, CDR2 FYNNEI. The CDR3 is 16 residues long. Trimming removed 7 bases from V and 0 bases from J, with 15 bases in between. The CDR3 loop is CASTERTATNTGELFF. CDR3 DNA: TGTGCCAGCACTGAGCGGACAGCGACGAACACCGGGGAGCTGTTTTTT. The whole variable domain, remainder taken from reference TRBV2 and TRBJ2-2, is EPEVTQTPSHQVTQMGQEVILRCVPISNHLYFYWYRQILGQKVEFLVSFYNNEISEKSEIFDDQFSVERPDGSNFTLKIRSTKLEDSAMYFCASTERTATNTGELFFGEGSRLTVL.

The CDR3 DNA reads as TGTGCCAGCAGTGCCCAGATTTGGAGGGGGGGACCTGGAGATCAGCCCCAGCATTTT. This sequence encodes CASSAQIWRGGPGDQPQHF. This chain connects TRBV6-1 to TRBJ1-5; TRBD1 is a possible D gene (6 bases). This CDR3 spans 19 amino acids. Trimming stripped 4 bases from V and 5 bases from J, with 27 bases between. In germline, CDR1 is MNHNS, CDR2 SASEGT.

The sample holds one count of this clone. The V call is TRBV19, the J call TRBJ1-5; 7 positions agree with TRBD1. Germline CDR1 LNHDA, CDR2 SQIVND (reference sequence). This CDR3 region has 16 residues. After removal of 3 bases from V and 10 bases from J, the junction contained 15 bases not matched to a gene. CDR3 nucleotides: TGTGCCAGTAGTATTTCCCGGGCTGGGGACAGATTACCCCAGCATTTT. Translation: CASSISRAGDRLPQHF.

The chain joins TRBV19 to TRBJ1-5; 9 positions match TRBD1. This CDR3 region has 15 residues. The V gene's germline CDR1 is LNHDA and CDR2 SQIVND (reference sequence). V trimming: 5 bases; J trimming: 7 bases; junction bases outside the gene matches: 9. The CDR3 DNA reads as TGTGCCAGTAGTGTACTGACAGGGGGAGACCAGCCCCAGCATTTT. Its translation: CASSVLTGGDQPQHF.

The chain recombines TRBV7-9 with TRBJ2-5; TRBD1 agrees at 8 bases. Germline V CDR1 and CDR2: SEHNR, FQNEAQ (reference sequence). V was clipped by 5 bases and J by 2 bases; unmatched bases: 7. This CDR3 is 15 amino acids long. CDR3 coding DNA: TGTGCCAGCAGCCCCGGGACAGGCCTTCAAGAGACCCAGTACTTC. Amino acids: CASSPGTGLQETQYF.

The chain links TRBV4-1 to TRBJ2-7; D is perhaps TRBD1 (5 bases). Germline CDR1 reads MGHRA; CDR2 reads YSYEKL. The CDR3 runs to 15 residues. V lost 0 bases to trimming and J lost 4 bases, with 13 bases between them. The CDR3 protein is CASSQEPGRFYEQYF. The CDR3 bases are TGCGCCAGCAGCCAAGAACCAGGGCGGTTTTACGAGCAGTACTTC.

The V and J genes are TRBV10-2 and TRBJ1-2, with 10 nucleotides matching TRBD1. CDR1 and CDR2 from the germline V gene are WSHSY and SAAADI. V gave up 2 bases and J gave up 7 bases; unmatched junction bases: 4. The CDR3 is 14 residues long. The DNA of the CDR3 is TGCGCCAGCAGTGAGGACAGGGGGCGAAGTGGCTACACCTTC. It translates to CASSEDRGRSGYTF.

This chain uses TRBV6-4 with TRBJ1-1; a weak D match, TRBD1 (5 bases). Trimming left V 4 bases short and J 1 base short, with 7 bases between. Per the germline V gene, CDR1 is MRHNA and CDR2 is SNTAGT. The CDR3 spans 13 residues. The CDR3 DNA is TGTGCCAGCAGTGTAGGGGAGAACACTGAAGCTTTCTTT. As protein: CASSVGENTEAFF.

The chain combines TRBV30 with TRBJ2-7; TRBD2 aligns across 10 bases. CDR3 length: 14 amino acids. Germline V gene sequence: CDR1 GTSNPN, CDR2 SVGIG (reference sequence). The ends lost 1 base at V and 3 bases at J; junction bases unmatched: 3. The chain's CDR3 is CAWSGGLADYEQYF. The CDR3 nucleotides are TGTGCCTGGAGTGGAGGACTAGCGGACTACGAGCAGTACTTC.

The chain combines TRBV7-9 with TRBJ2-7, with D maybe TRBD1 (5 bases). The germline V gene has CDR1 SEHNR and CDR2 FQNEAQ (reference sequence). This CDR3 is built from 15 residues. Trimming removed 4 bases from V and 6 bases from J, with 19 bases in between. CDR3 DNA: TGTGCCAGCAGCTCCATGACAGAGTATTTGGGCGAGCAGTACTTC. It yields the protein CASSSMTEYLGEQYF.

V is TRBV5-4 and J is TRBJ1-2; 12 bases fit TRBD1. Germline V gives CDR1 SGHNT, CDR2 YYREEE (reference sequence). V lost 4 bases to trimming and J lost 8 bases; unmatched junction nucleotides: 6. The CDR3 is 14 residues long. The CDR3 is CASSPAGTGGGYTF. The CDR3 bases are TGTGCCAGCAGCCCGGCCGGGACAGGGGGCGGCTACACCTTC.

The chain uses TRBV2 and TRBJ1-5, with D possibly matching TRBD1 (6 bases). Germline V gene data show CDR1 as SNHLY and CDR2 as FYNNEI. This CDR3 has 14 amino acids. V dropped 6 bases and J dropped 6 bases, with 15 bases sitting between them. The CDR3 loop reads CASSRNRERQPQHF. The CDR3, as DNA: TGTGCCAGCAGCCGTAACAGGGAACGTCAGCCCCAGCATTTT. Combining the CDR3 with reference TRBV2 and TRBJ1-5 gives the whole variable domain EPEVTQTPSHQVTQMGQEVILRCVPISNHLYFYWYRQILGQKVEFLVSFYNNEISEKSEIFDDQFSVERPDGSNFTLKIRSTKLEDSAMYFCASSRNRERQPQHFGDGTRLSIL.

CDR3 nucleotides: TGTGCCAGCAGCTTCGAGACAGCCAATTCACCCCTCCACTTT. This translates into CASSFETANSPLHF. The rearrangement links TRBV11-2 to TRBJ1-6, with D perhaps matching TRBD1 (5 bases). Trimming took off 3 bases at V and 7 bases at J, with 10 bases between the two ends. In germline, CDR1 is SGHAT, CDR2 FQNNGV. The CDR3 is 14 amino acids.

The table lists this clone with a few counts. The rearrangement uses TRBV15 and TRBJ2-7; 8 positions agree with TRBD2. The trim removed 0 bases at V and 3 bases at J, leaving 13 bases unmatched. This CDR3 has 18 residues. The germline gives CDR1 LNHNV, CDR2 YYDKDF (reference sequence). In DNA, the CDR3 is TGTGCCACCAGCAGAGATGGAGGGACTAGTGGGTTTAGCTACGAGCAGTACTTC. It yields the protein CATSRDGGTSGFSYEQYF. The full variable domain, rest sourced from reference TRBV15 and TRBJ2-7, is DAMVIQNPRYQVTQFGKPVTLSCSQTLNHNVMYWYQQKSSQAPKLLFHYYDKDFNNEADTPDNFQSRRPNTSFCFLDIRSPGLGDTAMYLCATSRDGGTSGFSYEQYFGPGTRLTVT.

V and J are TRBV5-6 and TRBJ1-1; weak D call: TRBD1 (6 bases). Per the germline V gene, CDR1 is SGHDT and CDR2 is YYEEEE. The germline V and J ends were trimmed by 6 bases and 4 bases, with 22 bases remaining between them. This CDR3 is built from 16 residues. This CDR3 reads CASIHRGGARSTEAFF. CDR3 nucleotide sequence: TGTGCCAGCATTCATCGGGGGGGCGCGAGGTCCACTGAAGCTTTCTTT. Full variable domain (missing parts from reference TRBV5-6 and TRBJ1-1): DAGVTQSPTHLIKTRGQQVTLRCSPKSGHDTVSWYQQALGQGPQFIFQYYEEEERQRGNFPDRFSGHQFPNYSSELNVNALLLGDSALYLCASIHRGGARSTEAFFGQGTRLTVV.

The V gene is TRBV19, the J gene TRBJ1-3; D perhaps matches TRBD1 (6 bases). The CDR3 extends over 17 amino acids. The germline gives CDR1 LNHDA, CDR2 SQIVND (reference sequence). Trimming took off 4 bases at V and 2 bases at J, with 18 bases between the two ends. The CDR3 reads CASSTTSTGSAGNTIYF. The CDR3 DNA reads as TGTGCCAGTAGTACAACATCTACAGGGAGTGCTGGAAACACCATATATTTT.

Here the CDR3 reads CASSFQGAPRETQYF. CDR3 nucleotides: TGCGCCAGCAGCTTCCAGGGGGCCCCCCGAGAGACCCAGTACTTC. This rearrangement joins TRBV5-1 to TRBJ2-5; 8 bases map to TRBD1. The CDR3 totals 15 residues. Germline CDR1 reads SGHRS; CDR2 reads YFSETQ. The junction had 7 bases not matched to a gene; V was cut back by 2 bases and J by 4 bases.

The chain joins TRBV9 to TRBJ2-3; 13 bases are shared with TRBD2. J lost 1 base, V lost 0 bases, and 5 bases had no gene match. Germline V gene sequence: CDR1 SGDLS, CDR2 YYNGEE. The CDR3 loop spans 18 amino acids. The CDR3 DNA reads as TGTGCCAGCAGCGTAGGGACTAGCGGGAGACTAGGCACAGATACGCAGTATTTT. It codes for CASSVGTSGRLGTDTQYF.

This sequence joins TRBV7-3 and TRBJ1-1; 11 bases agree with TRBD1. The germline CDR1 and CDR2 sequences are SGHTA and FQGTGA. J was trimmed by 4 bases and V by 5 bases; bases with no gene match: 9. The CDR3 spans 16 residues. CDR3 nucleotides: TGTGCCAGCAGCACCGGACAGGGGGCGGTTTTCACTGAAGCTTTCTTT. Residues: CASSTGQGAVFTEAFF. The variable domain in full, completed from reference TRBV7-3 and TRBJ1-1, reads GAGVSQTPSNKVTEKGKYVELRCDPISGHTALYWYRQSLGQGPEFLIYFQGTGAADDSGLPNDRFFAVRPEGSVSTLKIQRTERGDSAVYLCASSTGQGAVFTEAFFGQGTRLTVV.

This clone has just one count. The rearrangement joins TRBV5-1 to TRBJ1-6, with 7 bases aligning to TRBD1. Germline lookup yields CDR1 SGHRS and CDR2 YFSETQ. The ends lost 3 bases at V and 0 bases at J; junction bases unmatched: 12. The CDR3 spans 19 residues. CDR3 sequence: CASSWGFPGGSSYNSPLHF. The CDR3 nucleotides read TGCGCCAGCAGCTGGGGGTTCCCAGGGGGGAGCTCCTATAATTCACCCCTCCACTTT.

This clone was found a few times. At the DNA level, this CDR3 is encoded by other sequences in the same sample as well. This chain uses TRBV14 with TRBJ2-1, with D perhaps TRBD2 (5 bases). The length of the CDR3 is 16 residues. The germline V and J ends were trimmed by 4 bases and 4 bases, with 17 bases remaining between them. Germline V CDR1 and CDR2: SGHDN, FVKESK. CDR3 bases: TGTGCCAGCAGCCCTAGAGCCGGACTCGGATACAATGAGCAGTTCTTC. This codes for CASSPRAGLGYNEQFF.

For the CDR3, the DNA is TGTGCCAGCAAGCGGGACTTCACGAACACCGGGGAGCTGTTTTTT. Encoded protein: CASKRDFTNTGELFF. V is TRBV27 and J is TRBJ2-2; 7 positions match TRBD2. With V trimmed by 7 bases and J by 0 bases, 5 bases remained unmatched. This CDR3 comprises 15 residues. Germline lookup yields CDR1 MNHEY and CDR2 SMNVEV (reference sequence).